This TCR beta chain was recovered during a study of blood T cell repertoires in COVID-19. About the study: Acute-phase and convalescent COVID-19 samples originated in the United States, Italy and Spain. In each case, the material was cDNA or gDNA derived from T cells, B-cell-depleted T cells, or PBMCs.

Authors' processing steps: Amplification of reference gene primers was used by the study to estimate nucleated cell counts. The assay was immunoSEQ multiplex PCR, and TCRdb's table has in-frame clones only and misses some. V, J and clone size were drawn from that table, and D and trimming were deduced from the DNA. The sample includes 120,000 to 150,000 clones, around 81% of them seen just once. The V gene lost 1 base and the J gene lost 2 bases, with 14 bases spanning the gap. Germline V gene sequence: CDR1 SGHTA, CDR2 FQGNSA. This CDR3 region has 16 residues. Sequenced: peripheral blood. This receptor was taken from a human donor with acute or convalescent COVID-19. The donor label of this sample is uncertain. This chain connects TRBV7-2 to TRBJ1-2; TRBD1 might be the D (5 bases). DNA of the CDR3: TGTGCCAGCAGCTTAGAGAGGAGTCCAGGGAACTATGGCTACACCTTC. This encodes CASSLERSPGNYGYTF.